This section outlines one T cell receptor (beta chain) sequence together with its context. TCRdb processed the 5' RACE reads anew with MiXCR; each CDR3 protein has one entry. Among under 300,000 distinct CDR3 sequences listed, over 13% were seen once. This sample is part of a study of identical twins. CDR1 is KGHSH, CDR2 LQKENI, per germline. CDR3 length: 14 amino acids. With V trimmed by 3 bases and J by 8 bases, 6 bases remained unmatched. V and J are TRBV18 and TRBJ1-2; TRBD1 matches 10 bases. This clonotype was obtained from a woman aged 18-29 years in good health. Sequences were obtained from memory (CD45RO+) T cells sorted from blood. CDR3 DNA sequence: TGTGCCAGCTCACCCTTGGGACAGGGGTCCGGCTACACCTTC. The encoded protein is CASSPLGQGSGYTF.